This T cell receptor beta chain was recovered during a study of technical replicates of blood from several donors. Some clones are missing from TCRdb's copy, which holds only in-frame ones; the method was immunoSEQ multiplex PCR. The profile shows around 80,000 clones, 89% of them singletons. Germline V gene lookup returns CDR1 KGHSY and CDR2 FQNENV. This CDR3 spans 13 amino acids. Trimming took off 2 bases at V and 4 bases at J, with 9 bases between the two ends. The source of this sequence is a human donor in good health. Material: T cells isolated from PBMCs. The chain carries TRBV16 and TRBJ2-7; D unclear. CDR3 residues: CASSQRLEYEQYF. CDR3 bases: TGTGCCAGCAGCCAACGACTTGAATACGAGCAGTACTTC.